This T cell receptor (beta chain) originates from a study of OX40 agonist ivuxolimab in advanced cancers. Study-level results: In general, CD8+ T cells held more expanded clones than CD4+ did, on average.

The germline gives CDR1 KGHSH, CDR2 LQKENI. There are 15 residues in the CDR3. V gave up 2 bases and J gave up 1 base; unmatched junction bases: 1. The method was immunoSEQ multiplex PCR; TCRdb's version includes in-frame clones alone and lacks a portion of them. In the table there are nearly 55,000 clones, around four fifths of which are singletons. As concerns this clone: Its target is not known. At the DNA level, this CDR3 is encoded by other sequences in the same sample as well.

The rearrangement uses TRBV18 and TRBJ2-1; 8 bases line up with TRBD2. This sequence originates from an adult with an advanced solid tumor such as melanoma, head and neck, liver or kidney cancer. The sample in question was CD4+ or CD8+ T cells sorted from blood, obtained in a trial of the OX40 agonist ivuxolimab. The CDR3 is CASSPAGGSYNEQFF. The CDR3 DNA sequence: TGTGCCAGCTCACCAGCGGGAGGATCCTACAATGAGCAGTTCTTC.